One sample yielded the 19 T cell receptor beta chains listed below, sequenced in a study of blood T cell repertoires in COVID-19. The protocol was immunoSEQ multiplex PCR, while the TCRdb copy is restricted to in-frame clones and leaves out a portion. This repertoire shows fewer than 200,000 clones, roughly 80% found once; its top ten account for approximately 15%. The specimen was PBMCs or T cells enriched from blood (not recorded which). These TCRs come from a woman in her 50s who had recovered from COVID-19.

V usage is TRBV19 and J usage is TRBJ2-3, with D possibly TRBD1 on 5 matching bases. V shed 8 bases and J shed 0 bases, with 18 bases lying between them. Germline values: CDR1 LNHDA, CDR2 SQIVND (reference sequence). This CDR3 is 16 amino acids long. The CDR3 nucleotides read TGTGCCAGTGGGGTCCAACACTCAGGGAGCACAGATACGCAGTATTTT. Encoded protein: CASGVQHSGSTDTQYF.

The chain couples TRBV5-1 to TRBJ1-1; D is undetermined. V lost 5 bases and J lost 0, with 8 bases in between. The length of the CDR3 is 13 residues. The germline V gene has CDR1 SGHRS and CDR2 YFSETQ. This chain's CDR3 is CASRVQLNTEAFF. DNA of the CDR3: TGCGCCAGCAGGGTACAGCTGAACACTGAAGCTTTCTTT.

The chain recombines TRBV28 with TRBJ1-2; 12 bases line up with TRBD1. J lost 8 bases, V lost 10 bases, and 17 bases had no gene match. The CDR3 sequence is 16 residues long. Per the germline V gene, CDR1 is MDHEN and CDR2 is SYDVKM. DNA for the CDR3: TGTGCCACACCCTCGGGGACAGGGGGCTTCTCCGGAGGCTACACCTTC. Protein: CATPSGTGGFSGGYTF.

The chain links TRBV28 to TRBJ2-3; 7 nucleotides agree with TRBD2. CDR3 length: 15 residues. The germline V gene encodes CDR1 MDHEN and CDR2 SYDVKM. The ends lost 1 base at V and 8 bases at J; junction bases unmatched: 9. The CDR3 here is CASSLSGGRVRTQYF. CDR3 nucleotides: TGTGCCAGCAGTTTATCCGGAGGGAGGGTGCGTACGCAGTATTTT.

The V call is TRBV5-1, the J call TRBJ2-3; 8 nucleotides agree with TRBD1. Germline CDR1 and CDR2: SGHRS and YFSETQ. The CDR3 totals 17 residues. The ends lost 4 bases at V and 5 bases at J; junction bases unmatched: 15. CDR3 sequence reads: CASSALLSTGARDTQYF. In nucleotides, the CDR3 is TGCGCCAGCAGCGCTCTTCTCTCGACAGGGGCACGAGATACGCAGTATTTT.

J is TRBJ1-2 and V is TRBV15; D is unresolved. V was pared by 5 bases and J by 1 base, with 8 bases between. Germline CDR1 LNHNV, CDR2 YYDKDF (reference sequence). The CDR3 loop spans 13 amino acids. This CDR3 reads CATSFSSNYGYTF. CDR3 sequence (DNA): TGTGCCACCAGCTTCTCGAGTAACTATGGCTACACCTTC.

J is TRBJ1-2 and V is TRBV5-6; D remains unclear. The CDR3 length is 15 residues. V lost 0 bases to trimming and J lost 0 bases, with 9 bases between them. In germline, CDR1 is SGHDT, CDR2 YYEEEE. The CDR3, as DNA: TGTGCCAGCAGCTTGGGTACAGTGCCTAACTATGGCTACACCTTC. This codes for CASSLGTVPNYGYTF. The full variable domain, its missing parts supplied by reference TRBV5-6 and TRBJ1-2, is DAGVTQSPTHLIKTRGQQVTLRCSPKSGHDTVSWYQQALGQGPQFIFQYYEEEERQRGNFPDRFSGHQFPNYSSELNVNALLLGDSALYLCASSLGTVPNYGYTFGSGTRLTVV.

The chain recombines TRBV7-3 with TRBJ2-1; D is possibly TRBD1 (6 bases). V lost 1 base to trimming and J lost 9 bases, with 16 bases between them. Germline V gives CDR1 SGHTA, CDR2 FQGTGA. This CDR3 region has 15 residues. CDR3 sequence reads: CASSLSGQGNGEQFF. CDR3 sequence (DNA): TGTGCCAGCAGCTTAAGTGGTCAGGGGAACGGTGAGCAGTTCTTC.

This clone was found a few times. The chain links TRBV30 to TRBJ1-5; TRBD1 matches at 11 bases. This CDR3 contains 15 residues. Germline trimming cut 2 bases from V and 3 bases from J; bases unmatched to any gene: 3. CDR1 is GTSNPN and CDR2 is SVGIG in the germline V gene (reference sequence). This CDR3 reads CAWSWTGGPNQPQHF. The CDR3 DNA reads TGTGCCTGGAGTTGGACAGGGGGCCCCAATCAGCCCCAGCATTTT.

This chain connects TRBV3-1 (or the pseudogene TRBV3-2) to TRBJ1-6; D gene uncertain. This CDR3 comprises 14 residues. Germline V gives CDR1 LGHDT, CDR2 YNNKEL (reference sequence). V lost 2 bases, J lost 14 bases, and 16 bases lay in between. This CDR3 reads CASSQTTEPEALHF. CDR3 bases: TGTGCCAGCAGCCAAACAACGGAGCCCGAAGCCCTCCACTTT.

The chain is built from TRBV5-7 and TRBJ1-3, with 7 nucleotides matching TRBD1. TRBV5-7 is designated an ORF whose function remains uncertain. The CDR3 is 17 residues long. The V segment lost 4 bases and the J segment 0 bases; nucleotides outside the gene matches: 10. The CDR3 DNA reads TGTGCCAGCAGCCCCCACAGGGGTGGGTTCTCTGGAAACACCATATATTTT. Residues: CASSPHRGGFSGNTIYF.

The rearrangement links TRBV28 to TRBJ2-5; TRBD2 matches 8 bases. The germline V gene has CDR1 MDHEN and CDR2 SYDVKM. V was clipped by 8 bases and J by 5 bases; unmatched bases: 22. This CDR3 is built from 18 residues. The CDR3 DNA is TGTGCCAGCGCCCTACTGCTCCCAGCGAGCGGGAGTCACGAGACCCAGTACTTC. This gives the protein CASALLLPASGSHETQYF.

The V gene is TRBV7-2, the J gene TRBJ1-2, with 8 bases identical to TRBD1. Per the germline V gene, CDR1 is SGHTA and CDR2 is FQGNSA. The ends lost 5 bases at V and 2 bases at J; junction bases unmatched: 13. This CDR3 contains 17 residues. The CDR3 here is CASSQRQGTEKNYGYTF. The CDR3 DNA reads TGTGCCAGCAGCCAAAGACAGGGGACAGAAAAAAACTATGGCTACACCTTC.

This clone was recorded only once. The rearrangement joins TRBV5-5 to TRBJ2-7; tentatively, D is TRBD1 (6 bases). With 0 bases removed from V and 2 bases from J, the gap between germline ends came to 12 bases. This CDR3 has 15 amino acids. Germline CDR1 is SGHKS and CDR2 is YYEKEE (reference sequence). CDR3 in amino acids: CASSLGTGITYEQYF. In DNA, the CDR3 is TGTGCCAGCAGCTTGGGTACAGGGATTACCTACGAGCAGTACTTC.

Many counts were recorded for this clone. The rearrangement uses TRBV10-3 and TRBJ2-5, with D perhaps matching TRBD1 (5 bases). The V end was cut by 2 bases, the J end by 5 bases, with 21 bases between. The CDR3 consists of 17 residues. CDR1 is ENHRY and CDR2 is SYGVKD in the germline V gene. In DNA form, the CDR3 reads TGTGCCATCAGTGAGGCAGGGCGACGAATAAACAGGGAGACCCAGTACTTC. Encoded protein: CAISEAGRRINRETQYF.

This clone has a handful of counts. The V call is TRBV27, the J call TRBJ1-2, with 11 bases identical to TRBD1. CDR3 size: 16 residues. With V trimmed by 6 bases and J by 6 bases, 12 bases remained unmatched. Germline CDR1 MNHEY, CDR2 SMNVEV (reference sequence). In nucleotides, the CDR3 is TGTGCCAGCAGCCTAGATCCGGGACAGGGGGGGGATGGCTACACCTTC. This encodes CASSLDPGQGGDGYTF.

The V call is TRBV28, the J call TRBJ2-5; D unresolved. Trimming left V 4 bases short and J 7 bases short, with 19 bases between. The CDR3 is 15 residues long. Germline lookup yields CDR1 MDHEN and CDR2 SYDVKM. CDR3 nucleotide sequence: TGTGCCAGCAGTTCCCCGACTGGCCCGATCCGGACCCAGTACTTC. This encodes CASSSPTGPIRTQYF.

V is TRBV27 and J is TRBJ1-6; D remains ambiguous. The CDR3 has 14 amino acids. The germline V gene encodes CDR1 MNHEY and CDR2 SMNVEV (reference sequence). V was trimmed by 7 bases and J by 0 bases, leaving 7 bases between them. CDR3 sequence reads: CASTPGSYNSPLHF. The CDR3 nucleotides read TGTGCCAGCACTCCGGGCTCCTATAATTCACCCCTCCACTTT.

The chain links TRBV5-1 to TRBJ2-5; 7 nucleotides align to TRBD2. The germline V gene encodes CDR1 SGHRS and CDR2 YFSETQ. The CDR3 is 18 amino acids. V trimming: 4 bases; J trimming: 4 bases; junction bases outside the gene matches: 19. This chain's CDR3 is CASSTSGEGGRLAETQYF. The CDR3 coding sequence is TGCGCCAGCAGCACTTCCGGAGAGGGCGGGAGACTCGCAGAGACCCAGTACTTC.